This T cell receptor beta chain was sequenced during a study of blood T cell repertoires in COVID-19. In the study overall: Sources were T cells, B-cell-depleted T cells, or PBMCs; the material itself was cDNA or gDNA.

Losses at the gene ends were 2 bases for V and 6 bases for J; bases not matched to a gene: 8. The CDR3 has 16 amino acids. Germline CDR1 and CDR2: MGHDK and SYGVNS. Generated by immunoSEQ multiplex PCR, the TCRdb table keeps only in-frame clones and is missing some. The table has a few hundred thousand clones, 89% seen once; the top ten hold approximately 3%. Sequencing was done on a sample of peripheral blood. This receptor was identified in a woman in her twenties or thirties with COVID-19, enrolled during active disease. The chain employs TRBV25-1 and TRBJ1-5; TRBD1 matches 9 bases. The DNA of the CDR3 is TGTGCCAGCAGTGAAGAGACAGGGGGATTGGGTCAGCCCCAGCATTTT. Encoded protein: CASSEETGGLGQPQHF.